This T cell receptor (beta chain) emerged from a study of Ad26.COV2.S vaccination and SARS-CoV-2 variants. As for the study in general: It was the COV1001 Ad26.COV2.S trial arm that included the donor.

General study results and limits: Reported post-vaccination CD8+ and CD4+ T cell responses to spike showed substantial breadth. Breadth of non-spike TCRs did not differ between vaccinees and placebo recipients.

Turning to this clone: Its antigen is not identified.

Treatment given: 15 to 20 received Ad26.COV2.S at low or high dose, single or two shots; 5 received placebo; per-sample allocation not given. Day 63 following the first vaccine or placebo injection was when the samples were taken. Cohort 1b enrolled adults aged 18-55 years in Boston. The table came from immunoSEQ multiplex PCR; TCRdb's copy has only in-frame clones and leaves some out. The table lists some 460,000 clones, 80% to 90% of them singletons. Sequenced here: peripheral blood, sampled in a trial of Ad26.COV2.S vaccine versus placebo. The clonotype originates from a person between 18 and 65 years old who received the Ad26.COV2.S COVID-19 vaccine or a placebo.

The DNA for the CDR3 is TGTGCCTGGAGTGTAAAGGGTGGGACAGATACGCAGTATTTT. This encodes CAWSVKGGTDTQYF. V is TRBV30 and J is TRBJ2-3; no firm D call. The germline gives CDR1 GTSNPN, CDR2 SVGIG (reference sequence). V was cut by 0 bases and J by 3 bases, with 10 bases left in between. This CDR3 region has 14 residues.